This T cell receptor beta chain was profiled in a study of blood T cell repertoires in COVID-19. Background on the study: T cells, B-cell-depleted T cells, or PBMCs provided the cDNA or gDNA that served as material.

Per the original methods: The assay estimated nucleated cells by amplifying reference gene primers. Data came from immunoSEQ multiplex PCR; TCRdb stores just in-frame clones and leaves some out. V and J calls and clone size are those listed in that table; D and trimming were worked out from the DNA. The top ten hold about 4.2% of the sample, which has roughly 54,000 clones, 90% to 95% seen once. CDR1 and CDR2 (germline): SGHTA, FQGNSA. The V segment lost 4 bases and the J segment 9 bases; nucleotides outside the gene matches: 8. CDR3 size: 16 residues. This receptor was taken from a man over 45 with acute or convalescent COVID-19. The source material was peripheral blood. The genes are TRBV7-2 and TRBJ2-1; 14 bases line up with TRBD2. CDR3 in amino acids: CASSSPRTSGRSEQFF. CDR3 nucleotides: TGTGCCAGCAGCTCCCCCCGGACTAGCGGGAGGAGTGAGCAGTTCTTC.